This T cell receptor (beta chain) was documented in a study of blood T cell repertoires in COVID-19 (dated by TCRdb to the early 2020s). Study-wide context: Samples covering the acute and convalescent phases of COVID-19 were provided by collaborators in the United States, Italy and Spain. The material from the prospective study consisted of cDNA or gDNA derived from T cells, B-cell-depleted T cells, or PBMCs. Subjects who had been exposed to COVID-19, were actively infected with it, or had recovered from it provided the deeply sampled blood TCRbeta repertoires that made up the dataset. The repertoires were released in a freely available public database meant as a resource for research on the immune response to SARS-CoV-2. The samples were drawn from two sources: the first 160 participants of the ongoing ImmuneRACE study, and some 1,300 subjects contributed by 6 global collaborators. The sample metadata nearly always contained a de-identified subject ID, COVID-19 status, age in years and sex. Where HLA class I and class II types were available, the types were taken from metadata supplied by the sample provider, not from assay-based typing. General conclusions and limits of the study: The amount of clinical and demographic metadata varied by source and participant and was provided uncurated.

TCRbeta CDR3 regions were amplified from genomic DNA by means of the immunoSEQ Assay, a bias-controlled multiplex PCR. The source study handled its data this way. Within the assay, amplification of reference gene primers was used to estimate how many nucleated cells each sample contained. To quantify the absolute abundance of each unique TCRbeta CDR3 rearrangement, sequence reads were collapsed and filtered. For each sample, productive Simpson clonality was calculated as the square root of Simpson's diversity index over productive rearrangements. TCRdb carries this immuneACCESS record with in-frame sequences only. Its versions omit some clonotypes, under half of them owing to an unresolved V gene in the studies checked, with the rest unexplained. The V and J calls and clone size are taken from that table; D and trimming were inferred from the DNA. The sample contains under 250,000 clones, approximately 80% of them found a single time. 13% of the sample belongs to the ten largest clones.

Collaborating institutions collected whole blood in K2EDTA tubes following their own protocols. Collaborator samples were shipped for TCRbeta analysis as frozen whole blood, isolated PBMCs, or DNA extracted from either sample type. A remark on this clone: Its recognized antigen is unknown. No base qualities exist here, and no much larger clone lies one base off it.

The germline V gene (reference sequence) yields WNHNN for CDR1 and SYGVQD for CDR2. The CDR3 starts with the cysteine, ends with the phenylalanine, and has 15 residues. CDR3 DNA is the only sequence kept; it has 45 bases, read in frame from the first base. V lost 7 bases and J lost 2 bases, and the count of bases not matched to a germline gene is 9. Input material: peripheral blood. This TCR derives from a human donor in a cohort sampled during active COVID-19. The chain is encoded by TRBV10-1 joined to TRBJ1-1, and TRBD1 aligns with 8 junction nucleotides. The bases are TGCGCCAGCAAAGGGCAGGGGGCGAGCAACACTGAAGCTTTCTTT. This encodes CASKGQGASNTEAFF.